A selection of T cell receptor beta chains follows, all from one sample in a study of T-cell reconstitution after alpha-beta-depleted transplantation in children. TCRdb re-called the PCR reads through MiXCR, storing one row per CDR3 protein. The sample includes 90,000 to 100,000 distinct CDR3 sequences, around 22% of them seen just once. The source material was PBMCs, sampled before TCRalphabeta/CD19-depleted stem cell transplant. The receptors originated from a boy aged 2 to 9 with acute lymphoblastic leukemia, due to receive a stem cell transplant. The conserved cysteine and the conserved F or W are not part of the CDR3 here. The D gene is left open where the match is weak.

>.|TRBV12-3/TRBV12-4
ASSLTENTEAF
>.|TRBV5-1
ASSGLGANVLT
>TRBD2|TRBV6-1
ASSPSGTSGNEQF
>.|TRBV5-5
ASSPLGAPVIQY
>TRBD1|TRBV28
ASSFGQGAVVLSYEQY
>TRBD2|TRBV6-2/TRBV6-3
ASSRYLAVGSWTQQF
>.|TRBV6-4
ASSDSSGGAGEQF
>TRBD1|TRBV29-1
SAANQGDGYT
>.|TRBV7-3
ASSLAFSYNEQF
>.|TRBV5-1
ASSLTRAESYT
>TRBD2|TRBV20-1
SAINRRAGGDEQF
>.|TRBV24-1
ATSVSPGELF
>TRBD2|TRBV12-3/TRBV12-4
ASSRLADSTDTQY
>.|TRBV12-3/TRBV12-4
ASSLVQSYEQY
>.|TRBV4-1
ASSQQQGGYTEAF
>.|TRBV3-1
ASSASISDEQF
>.|TRBV5-5
ASTPGLGTEAF
>.|TRBV3-1
ASSQGSGGAGDEQF
>.|TRBV2
ASSDRTFYNEQF
>TRBD2|TRBV4-2
ASSQDLAGGSGAQY
>.|TRBV5-1
ASSLVPGAETLY
>.|TRBV28
ASSLGGTSKPLH
>.|TRBV28
ASSLGQGSYEQY
>.|TRBV9
ASSALPDRFVDEQY
>.|TRBV10-3
ASRQTQY
>TRBD2|TRBV28
ASSLDREGLADTQY
>.|TRBV27
ASRQDGILDTQY
>.|TRBV20-1
SARPATQRQETQY
>.|TRBV20-1
SARYQAADTQY
>.|TRBV30
AAIPVGAEAF
>.|TRBV27
ASSLSVRQPQH
>TRBD2|TRBV30
AWSVRTSGNFEQF
>TRBD2|TRBV3-1
ASSLGNGGGEQF
>TRBD2|TRBV11-1
ASSLGGSDEQF
>.|TRBV4-3
ASSQDMASYTNTGELF
>.|TRBV27
ASSLRRNTEAF
>.|TRBV12-3/TRBV12-4
ASSLAGAAGNTIY